Sequencing of this TCR beta chain was carried out in a study of Ad26.COV2.S vaccination and SARS-CoV-2 variants. Turning to this clone: Its antigen remains unknown.

This CDR3 spans 16 amino acids. V was clipped by 3 bases and J by 4 bases; unmatched bases: 5. CDR1 and CDR2 (germline): SGDLS, YYNGEE. Produced via immunoSEQ multiplex PCR; TCRdb's table is partial and in-frame only. This table has about 350,000 clones, 90% to 95% appearing once. Study-wide findings and caveats: Analyses that measured TCR breadth and depth may have underestimated total T cell responses. Placebo recipients trailed vaccine recipients in spike-specific TCR breadth. Whether participants received vaccine or placebo, their non-spike TCR breadth was similar.

J is TRBJ2-6 and V is TRBV9, with 9 nucleotides matching TRBD2. This clonotype originated in a human donor who had recovered from COVID-19. This sample comprised peripheral blood, obtained after recovery from COVID-19. The DNA for the CDR3 is TGTGCCAGCAGCGACTTAGCGGGGGCAGGGGCCAACGTCCTGACTTTC. Translated: CASSDLAGAGANVLTF.